Sequencing of this T cell receptor beta chain was carried out in a study of radiotherapy plus CTLA-4 blockade in lung cancer. This clone is labeled medium-sized. Its antigen is unidentified. Chemo-refractory metastatic non-small-cell lung cancer patients underwent focal radiation alongside CTLA-4 blockade with ipilimumab. The assay was immunoSEQ multiplex PCR, and TCRdb's table has in-frame clones only and misses some. The sample carries roughly 32,000 clones, about four fifths recorded once. There are 13 residues in the CDR3. Germline CDR1 and CDR2: MNHEY and SVGAGI. The trim removed 6 bases at V and 1 base at J, leaving 2 bases unmatched. Notes on the study in general: TCR clones originating in tumors grew in number in blood after radiotherapy plus ipilimumab.

The TCR sequence derives from a human donor with non-small cell lung cancer that progressed on radiotherapy plus ipilimumab. The sample was peripheral blood, taken from a patient treated with radiotherapy plus ipilimumab. The chain combines TRBV6-5 with TRBJ1-1, with 7 bases identical to TRBD1. For the CDR3, the DNA is TGTGCCAGCAGACAGGGGTGGAACACTGAAGCTTTCTTT. It specifies CASRQGWNTEAFF.